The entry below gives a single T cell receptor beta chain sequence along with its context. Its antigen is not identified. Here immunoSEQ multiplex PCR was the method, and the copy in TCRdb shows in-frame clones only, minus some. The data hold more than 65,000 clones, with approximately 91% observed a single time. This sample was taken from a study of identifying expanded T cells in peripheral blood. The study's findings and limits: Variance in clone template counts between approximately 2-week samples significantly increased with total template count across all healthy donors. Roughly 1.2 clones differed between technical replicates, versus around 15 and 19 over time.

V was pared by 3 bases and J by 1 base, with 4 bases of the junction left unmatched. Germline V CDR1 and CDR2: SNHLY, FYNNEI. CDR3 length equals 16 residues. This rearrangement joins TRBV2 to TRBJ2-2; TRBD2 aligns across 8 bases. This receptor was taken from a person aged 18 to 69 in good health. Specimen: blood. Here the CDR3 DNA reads TGTGCCAGCAGTGAGCGGGGGGCAGGGAACACCGGGGAGCTGTTTTTT. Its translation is CASSERGAGNTGELFF.